This T cell receptor (beta chain) was identified in a study of early T cells in non-severe SARS-CoV-2 infection. Study as a whole: Unsorted whole blood bulk RNA was sequenced, with unpaired chains.

This clonotype was picked up a small number of times. What it binds is unknown. General study points: A preference for anti-spike CD8 responses marked VDJdb matching, which missed private and CD4 specificities.

The library protocol tagged individual cDNA molecules with unique molecular identifiers. In TCRdb, the 5' RACE reads were re-called with MiXCR into one record per CDR3 protein. This table has about 61,000 distinct CDR3 sequences, about 11% appearing once. CDR3 length: 14 amino acids. CDR1 is SGHDN, CDR2 FVKESK, per germline. V dropped 1 base and J dropped 1 base, with 7 bases sitting between them. The sample here was whole blood, taken at baseline. This clonotype originated in an adult who was a healthcare worker with PCR-confirmed SARS-CoV-2 infection or an uninfected control (not recorded which). The donor label of this sample is uncertain. The chain employs TRBV14 and TRBJ2-5; no reliable D call. The CDR3 loop reads CASSQGWRQETQYF. The CDR3 DNA reads as TGTGCCAGCAGCCAAGGGTGGCGCCAAGAGACCCAGTACTTC.